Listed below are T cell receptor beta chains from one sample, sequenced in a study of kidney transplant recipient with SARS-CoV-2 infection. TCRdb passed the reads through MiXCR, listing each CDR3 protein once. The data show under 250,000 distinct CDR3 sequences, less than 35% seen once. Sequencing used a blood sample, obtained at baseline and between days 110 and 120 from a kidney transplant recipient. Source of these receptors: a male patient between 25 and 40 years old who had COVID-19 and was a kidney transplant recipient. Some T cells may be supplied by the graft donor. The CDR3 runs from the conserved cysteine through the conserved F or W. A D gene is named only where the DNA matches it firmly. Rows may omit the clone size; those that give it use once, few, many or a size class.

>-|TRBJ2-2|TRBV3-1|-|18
CASSKWPPISGLTGELFF
TGTGCCAGCAGCAAATGGCCTCCCATTTCAGGCTTGACCGGGGAGTTGTTTTTT
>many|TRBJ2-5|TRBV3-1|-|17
CASSESSPISFSETQYF
TGTGCCAGCAGCGAGTCTAGTCCCATTTCTTTCTCTGAGACCCAGTACTTC
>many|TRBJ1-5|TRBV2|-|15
CASSEGLISNQPQHF
TGTGCCAGCAGTGAGGGCTTAATTAGCAATCAGCCCCAGCATTTT
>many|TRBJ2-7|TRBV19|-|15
CASSIRAHLSYEQYF
TGTGCCAGTAGTATTAGGGCGCATCTCAGCTACGAGCAGTACTTC
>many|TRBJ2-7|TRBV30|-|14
CAWSVLGGWDEQYF
TGTGCCTGGAGTGTATTAGGGGGTTGGGACGAGCAGTACTTC
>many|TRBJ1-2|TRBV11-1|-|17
CASSVRVKAGKTYGYTF
TGTGCCAGCAGCGTTCGAGTTAAGGCTGGAAAGACCTATGGCTACACCTTC
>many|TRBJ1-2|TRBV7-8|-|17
CASSPLKFTRKTYGYTF
TGTGCCAGCAGCCCACTTAAGTTTACCCGAAAGACCTATGGCTACACCTTC
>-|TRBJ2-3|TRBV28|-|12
CASSPIPDTQYF
TGTGCCAGCAGCCCTATCCCAGATACGCAGTATTTT
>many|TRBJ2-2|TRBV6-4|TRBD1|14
CASSPDRENGELFF
TGTGCCAGCAGTCCTGACAGGGAAAACGGGGAGCTGTTTTTT
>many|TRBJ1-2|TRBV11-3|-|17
CASSFSFDLGKTYGYTF
TGTGCCAGCAGCTTCAGTTTCGATCTCGGAAAGACCTATGGCTACACCTTC
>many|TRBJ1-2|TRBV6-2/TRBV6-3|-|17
CASSSMYCIGKTYGYTF
TGTGCCAGCAGTTCGATGTACTGCATCGGAAAGACCTATGGCTACACCTTC
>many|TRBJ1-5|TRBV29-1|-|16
CSVVEQGGGFDQPQHF
TGCAGCGTTGTGGAACAGGGAGGGGGGTTTGATCAGCCCCAGCATTTT
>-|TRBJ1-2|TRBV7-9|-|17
CASSGESYHGKTYGYTF
TGTGCCAGCAGCGGGGAGTCATACCATGGAAAGACCTATGGCTACACCTTC
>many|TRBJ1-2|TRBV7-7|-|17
CASSHMAKCRKTYGYTF
TGTGCCAGCAGCCACATGGCTAAGTGCCGAAAGACCTATGGCTACACCTTC
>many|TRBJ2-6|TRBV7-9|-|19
CASSLRTWGALTGANVLTF
TGTGCCAGCAGCTTAAGGACCTGGGGGGCGCTAACCGGGGCCAACGTCCTGACTTTC
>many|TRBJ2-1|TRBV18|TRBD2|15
CASSSLAGGPDEQFF
TGTGCCAGCTCATCCCTAGCGGGAGGGCCCGATGAGCAGTTCTTC
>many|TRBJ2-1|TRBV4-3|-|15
CASSLGIGPDNEQFF
TGCGCCAGCAGCCTCGGGATCGGACCCGACAATGAGCAGTTCTTC
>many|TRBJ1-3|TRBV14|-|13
CASSPTVINTIYF
TGTGCCAGCAGCCCCACAGTGATAAACACCATATATTTT
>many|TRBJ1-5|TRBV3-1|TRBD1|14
CASSPGQFGQPQHF
TGTGCCAGCAGCCCGGGACAGTTCGGCCAGCCCCAGCATTTT
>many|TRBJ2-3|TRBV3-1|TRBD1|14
CASSQTGGVDTQYF
TGTGCCAGCAGCCAAACAGGGGGTGTAGATACGCAGTATTTT
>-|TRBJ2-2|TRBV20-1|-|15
CSASVGSKPTGELFF
TGCAGTGCTAGCGTAGGGTCAAAACCCACCGGGGAGCTGTTTTTT
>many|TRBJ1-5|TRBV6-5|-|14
CASRAQGGLQPQHF
TGTGCCAGCCGGGCGCAGGGCGGCCTTCAGCCCCAGCATTTT
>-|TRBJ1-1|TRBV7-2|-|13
CASNLGGNTEAFF
TGTGCCAGCAACTTAGGCGGGAACACTGAAGCTTTCTTT
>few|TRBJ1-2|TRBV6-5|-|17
CASSIGSECRKTYGYTF
TGTGCCAGCAGTATCGGTTCGGAATGTAGAAAGACCTATGGCTACACCTTC
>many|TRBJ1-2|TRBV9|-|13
CASSVQGNYGYTF
TGTGCCAGCAGCGTACAGGGAAACTATGGCTACACCTTC
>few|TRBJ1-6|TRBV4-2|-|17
CASSPGRGVADNSPLHF
TGTGCCAGCAGCCCGGGCCGGGGGGTCGCGGATAATTCACCCCTCCACTTT
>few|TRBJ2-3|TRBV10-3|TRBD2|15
CATTPYGGRADTQYF
TGTGCCACCACCCCCTACGGCGGGAGGGCAGATACGCAGTATTTT
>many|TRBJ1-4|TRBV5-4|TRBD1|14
CASSLDRGIEKLFF
TGTGCCAGCAGCTTGGACAGGGGAATTGAAAAACTGTTTTTT
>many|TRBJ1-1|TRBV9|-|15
CASSGPPTVNTEAFF
TGTGCCAGCAGCGGACCCCCCACAGTGAACACTGAAGCTTTCTTT
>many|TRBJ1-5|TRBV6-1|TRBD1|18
CASSDPLTGAQGNQPQHF
TGTGCCAGCAGCGACCCCCTGACAGGGGCGCAGGGCAATCAGCCCCAGCATTTT
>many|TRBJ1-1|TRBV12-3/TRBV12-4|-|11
CASSSNTEAFF
TGTGCCAGCAGTTCGAACACTGAAGCTTTCTTT
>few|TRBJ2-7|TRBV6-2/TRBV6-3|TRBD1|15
CASRDRGTLSYEHYF
TGTGCCAGCAGGGACAGGGGGACCCTCTCCTACGAGCATTACTTC
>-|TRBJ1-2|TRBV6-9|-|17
CASSSDRPYGKTYGYTF
TGTGCCAGCAGTTCAGATCGGCCTTACGGAAAGACCTATGGCTACACCTTC
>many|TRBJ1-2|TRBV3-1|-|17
CASSGTATLRKTYGYTF
TGTGCCAGCAGCGGGACCGCCACCCTTCGAAAGACCTATGGCTACACCTTC
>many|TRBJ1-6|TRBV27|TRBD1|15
CASSFVDRGNSPLHF
TGTGCCAGCAGCTTCGTCGACAGGGGGAATTCACCCCTCCACTTT
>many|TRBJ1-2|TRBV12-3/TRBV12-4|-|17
CASSNEISFRKTYGYTF
TGTGCCAGCAGTAATGAGATCAGCTTCCGAAAGACCTATGGCTACACCTTC
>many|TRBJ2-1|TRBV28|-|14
CASSSVHGSSEQFF
TGTGCCAGCAGTAGCGTACATGGGTCCAGTGAGCAGTTCTTC
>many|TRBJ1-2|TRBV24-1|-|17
CATSVIVSTRKTYGYTF
TGTGCCACCAGTGTAATTGTTAGTACCAGAAAGACCTATGGCTACACCTTC
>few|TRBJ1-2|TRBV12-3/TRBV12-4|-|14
CASSLVGGALGYTF
TGTGCCAGCAGTTTAGTGGGGGGGGCGCTTGGCTACACCTTC
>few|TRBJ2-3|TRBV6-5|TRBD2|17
CASSAPPSAGDTDTQYF
TGTGCCAGCAGTGCCCCACCGTCTGCGGGGGACACAGATACGCAGTATTTT
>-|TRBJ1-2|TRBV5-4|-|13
CASSLGGARGYTF
TGTGCCAGCAGCTTGGGGGGGGCGCGGGGCTACACCTTC
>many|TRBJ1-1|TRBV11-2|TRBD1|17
CASSSLRTGEGNAEAFF
TGTGCCAGCAGCTCCCTCAGGACAGGAGAAGGTAACGCTGAAGCTTTCTTT
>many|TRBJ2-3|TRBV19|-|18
CASSIDASKSGGTDTQYF
TGTGCCAGTAGTATAGACGCTTCTAAGTCGGGGGGCACAGATACGCAGTATTTT
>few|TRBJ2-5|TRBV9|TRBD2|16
CASSVGSSGTQETQYF
TGTGCCAGCAGCGTAGGGTCTAGCGGAACTCAAGAGACCCAGTACTTC
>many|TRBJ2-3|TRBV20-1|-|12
CSARPGADTQYF
TGCAGTGCTAGGCCCGGTGCAGATACGCAGTATTTT
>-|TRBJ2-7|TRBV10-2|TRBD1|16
CASRSGKGQGAYEQYF
TGCGCCAGCAGGAGTGGAAAGGGACAGGGGGCTTACGAGCAGTACTTC
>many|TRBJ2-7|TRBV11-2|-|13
CASSSLDWYEQYF
TGTGCCAGCAGCTCCTTGGACTGGTACGAGCAGTACTTC
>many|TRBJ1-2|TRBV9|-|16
CASGDGYSRKTYGYTF
TGTGCCAGCGGCGATGGGTACTCAAGAAAGACCTATGGCTACACCTTC
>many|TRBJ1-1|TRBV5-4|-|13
CASSGARRTEAFF
TGTGCCAGCAGCGGGGCGCGTAGGACTGAAGCTTTCTTT
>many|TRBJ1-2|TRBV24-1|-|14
CATSPPWSSDGYTF
TGTGCCACCAGTCCTCCTTGGTCATCAGATGGCTACACCTTC
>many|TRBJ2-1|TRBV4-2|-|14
CASSRASGRLEQFF
TGTGCCAGCAGCCGCGCAAGTGGGAGACTTGAGCAGTTCTTC
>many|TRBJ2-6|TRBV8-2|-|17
CGRTSRITQSRANVLTF
TGTGGCAGGACATCAAGGATAACACAAAGTCGGGCCAACGTCCTGACTTTC
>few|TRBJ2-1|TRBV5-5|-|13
CASSLRQYNEQFF
TGTGCCAGCAGCCTTAGACAGTATAATGAGCAGTTCTTC
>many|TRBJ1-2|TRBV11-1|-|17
CASSERFKAGKTYGYTF
TGTGCCAGCAGCGAGCGGTTTAAGGCTGGAAAGACCTATGGCTACACCTTC
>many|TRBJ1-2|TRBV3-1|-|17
CASSPARTLRKTYGYTF
TGTGCCAGCAGCCCCGCACGCACCCTTCGAAAGACCTATGGCTACACCTTC
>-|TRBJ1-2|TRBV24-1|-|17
CATSLKISTRKTYGYAF
TGTGCCACCAGTTTAAAAATTAGTACCAGAAAGACCTATGGCTACGCCTTC
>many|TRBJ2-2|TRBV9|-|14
CASSVVTDTGELFF
TGTGCCAGCAGCGTAGTGACCGACACCGGGGAGCTGTTTTTT
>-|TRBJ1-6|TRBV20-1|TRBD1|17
CSAPQSSGTGWNSPLHF
TGCAGTGCTCCCCAGAGTTCGGGGACAGGCTGGAATTCACCCCTCCACTTT